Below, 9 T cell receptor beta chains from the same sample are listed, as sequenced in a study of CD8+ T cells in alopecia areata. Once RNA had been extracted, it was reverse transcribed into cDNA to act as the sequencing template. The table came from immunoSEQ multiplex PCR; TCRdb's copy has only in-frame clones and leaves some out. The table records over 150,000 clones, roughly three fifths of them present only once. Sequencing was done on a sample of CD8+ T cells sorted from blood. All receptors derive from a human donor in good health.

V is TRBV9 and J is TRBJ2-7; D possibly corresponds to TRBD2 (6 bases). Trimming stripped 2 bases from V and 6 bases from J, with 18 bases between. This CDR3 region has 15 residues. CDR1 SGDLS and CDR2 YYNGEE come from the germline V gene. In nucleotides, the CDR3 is TGTGCCAGCAGCGTCGGCGGGACTGCATCATTCGAGCAGTACTTC. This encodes CASSVGGTASFEQYF.

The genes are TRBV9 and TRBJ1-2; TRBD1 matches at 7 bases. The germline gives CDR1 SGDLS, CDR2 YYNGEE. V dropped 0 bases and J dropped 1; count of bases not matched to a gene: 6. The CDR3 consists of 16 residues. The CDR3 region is CASSVGPGDSNYGYTF. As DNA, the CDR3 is TGTGCCAGCAGCGTAGGTCCCGGGGACAGTAACTATGGCTACACCTTC. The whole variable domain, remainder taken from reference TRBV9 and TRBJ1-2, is DSGVTQTPKHLITATGQRVTLRCSPRSGDLSVYWYQQSLDQGLQFLIQYYNGEERAKGNILERFSAQQFPDLHSELNLSSLELGDSALYFCASSVGPGDSNYGYTFGSGTRLTVV.

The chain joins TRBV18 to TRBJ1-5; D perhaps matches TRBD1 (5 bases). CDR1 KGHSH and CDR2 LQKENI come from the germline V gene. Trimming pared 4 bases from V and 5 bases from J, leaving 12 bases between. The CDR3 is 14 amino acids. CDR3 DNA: TGTGCCAGCTCACACGGGGGGGAGTATCAGCCCCAGCATTTT. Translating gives CASSHGGEYQPQHF.

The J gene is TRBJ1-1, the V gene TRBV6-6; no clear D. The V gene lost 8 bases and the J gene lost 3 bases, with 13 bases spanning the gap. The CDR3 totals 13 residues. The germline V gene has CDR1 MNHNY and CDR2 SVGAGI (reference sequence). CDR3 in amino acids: CASGGTRDTEAFF. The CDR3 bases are TGTGCCAGCGGAGGTACCCGTGACACTGAAGCTTTCTTT.

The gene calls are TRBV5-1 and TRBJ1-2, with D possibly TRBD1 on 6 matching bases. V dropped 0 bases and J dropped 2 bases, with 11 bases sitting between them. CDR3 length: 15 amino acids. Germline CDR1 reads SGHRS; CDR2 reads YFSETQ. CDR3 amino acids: CASSLEVQGNYGYTF. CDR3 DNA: TGCGCCAGCAGCTTGGAGGTACAGGGAAACTATGGCTACACCTTC.

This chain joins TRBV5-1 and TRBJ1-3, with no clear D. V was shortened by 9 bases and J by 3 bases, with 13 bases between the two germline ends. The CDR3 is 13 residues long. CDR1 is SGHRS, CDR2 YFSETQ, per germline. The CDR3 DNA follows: TGCGCCAACGGACTGCACTATGGAAACACCATATATTTT. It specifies CANGLHYGNTIYF.

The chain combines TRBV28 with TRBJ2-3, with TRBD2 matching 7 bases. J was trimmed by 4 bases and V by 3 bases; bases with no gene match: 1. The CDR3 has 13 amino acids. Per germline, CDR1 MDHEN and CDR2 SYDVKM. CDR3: CASSLLAADTQYF. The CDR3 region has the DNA TGTGCCAGCAGTTTGCTAGCGGCAGATACGCAGTATTTT.

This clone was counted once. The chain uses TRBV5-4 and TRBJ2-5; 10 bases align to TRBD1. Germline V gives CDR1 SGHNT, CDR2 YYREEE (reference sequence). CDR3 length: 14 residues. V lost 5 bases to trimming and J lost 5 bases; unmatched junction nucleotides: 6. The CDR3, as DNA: TGTGCCAGCAGGGGACAGGGGAAGATGGAGACCCAGTACTTC. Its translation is CASRGQGKMETQYF.

Written as DNA, the CDR3 is TGTGCCAGCAGTGAATACACTGAAGCTTTCTTT. Its protein product is CASSEYTEAFF. V is TRBV25-1 and J is TRBJ1-1, with D uncertain. The germline V gene encodes CDR1 MGHDK and CDR2 SYGVNS. V was shortened by 0 bases and J by 4 bases, with 0 bases between the two germline ends. The CDR3 extends over 11 amino acids. Variable domain in full (rest from reference TRBV25-1 and TRBJ1-1): EADIYQTPRYLVIGTGKKITLECSQTMGHDKMYWYQQDPGMELHLIHYSYGVNSTEKGDLSSESTVSRIRTEHFPLTLESARPSHTSQYLCASSEYTEAFFGQGTRLTVV.